This T cell receptor beta chain is drawn from a study of CD4 T cells in relation to SARS-CoV-2 and coronaviruses. Across the study: After less than 11 days of antigen culture, PBMC TCR beta CDR3s were sequenced. The negative reference was HIV-1 Nef peptide pool or peptide-free culture.

Findings and limits, study-wide: This crossreactivity analysis covered spike protein alone, no other viral proteins.

Worth noting for this clone: Its antigen is still unknown.

In germline, CDR1 is LGHDT, CDR2 YNNKEL (reference sequence). The CDR3 sequence is 14 residues long. Trimming cost V 0 bases and J 8 bases, with 11 bases left between them. Unexposed donor CD4+ T cells date from about 2011-2019, before the COVID-19 pandemic. CD4+ T cells were isolated from the cells after nine to eleven days of culture. Profiling relied on immunoSEQ multiplex PCR, and the TCRdb table lists in-frame clones only, not all of them. This table has 28,000 or so clones, roughly four fifths appearing once. Sample: CD4+ T cells from PBMCs, cultured in vitro. This receptor was obtained from a human donor in good health. The chain uses TRBV3-1 (or the pseudogene TRBV3-2) and TRBJ2-1; D gene ambiguous. DNA for the CDR3: TGTGCCAGCAGCCAAGAAACATTCCTCGATGAGCAGTTCTTC. Residues: CASSQETFLDEQFF.